The clone carrying this TCR beta chain came up many times. Its specificity is not known. Sequence at one end of the junction differs from germline and may be a read error. Per the germline V gene, CDR1 is SNHLY and CDR2 is FYNNEI. The CDR3 loop spans 13 amino acids. RNA transcripts were the template for amplifying TCR beta CDR3 regions. The HTBI primer set drove a first-round RT-PCR of the TCR CDR3. TCRdb independently ran MiXCR on the multiplex PCR reads; one entry per CDR3 protein. This table holds around 690,000 distinct CDR3 sequences, approximately 15% found once. No ophthalmopathy progression within 18 months constituted stable Graves' hyperthyroidism. Together with thyroid ultrasound, orbital computed tomography, serum thyroxine and TRAb, clinical symptoms were used for diagnoses. The data were obtained in a study of T cells in Graves' hyperthyroidism and ophthalmopathy. The study's findings and limits: Patients with ophthalmopathy were separated from those with stable hyperthyroidism by a 13 V-J model.

The sequencing input was blood. The source is a man in his fifties or sixties with Graves' hyperthyroidism. The chain employs TRBV2 and TRBJ2-1, with a tentative D call TRBD2 (5 bases). The CDR3 sequence: CASSEDSDNEQFF. In DNA, the CDR3 is TGTGCCAGCAGTGAGGACTCCGACAATGAGCAGTTCTTC.